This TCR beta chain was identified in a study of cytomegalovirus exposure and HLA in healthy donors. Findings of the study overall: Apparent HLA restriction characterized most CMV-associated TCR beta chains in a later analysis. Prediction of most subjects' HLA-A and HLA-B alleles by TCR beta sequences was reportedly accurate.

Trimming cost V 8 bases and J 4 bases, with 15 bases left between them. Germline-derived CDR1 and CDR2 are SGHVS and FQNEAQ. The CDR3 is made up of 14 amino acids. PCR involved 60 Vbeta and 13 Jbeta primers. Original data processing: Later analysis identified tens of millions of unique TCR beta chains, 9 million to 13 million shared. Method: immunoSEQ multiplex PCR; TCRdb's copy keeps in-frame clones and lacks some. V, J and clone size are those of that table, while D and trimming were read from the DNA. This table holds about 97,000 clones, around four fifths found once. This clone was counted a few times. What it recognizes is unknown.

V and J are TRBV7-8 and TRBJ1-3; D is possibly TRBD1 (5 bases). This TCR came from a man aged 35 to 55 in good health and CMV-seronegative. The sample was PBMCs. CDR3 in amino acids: CASRPDSVGNTIYF. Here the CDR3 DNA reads TGTGCCAGCCGCCCCGACAGCGTGGGAAACACCATATATTTT.